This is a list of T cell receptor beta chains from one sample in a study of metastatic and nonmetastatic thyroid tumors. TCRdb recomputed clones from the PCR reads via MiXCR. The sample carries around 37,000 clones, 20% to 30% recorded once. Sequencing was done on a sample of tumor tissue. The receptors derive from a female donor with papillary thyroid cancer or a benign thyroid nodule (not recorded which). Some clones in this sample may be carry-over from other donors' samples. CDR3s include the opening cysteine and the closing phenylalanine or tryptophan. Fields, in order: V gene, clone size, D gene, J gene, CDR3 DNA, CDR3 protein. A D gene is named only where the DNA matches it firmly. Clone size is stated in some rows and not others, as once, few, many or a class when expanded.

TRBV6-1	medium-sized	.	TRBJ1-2	TGTGCCAGCAGTGAGGAGGGTTGGAACTATGGCTACACCTTC	CASSEEGWNYGYTF
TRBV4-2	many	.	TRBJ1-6	TGTGCCAGCAGCCCCTGCTTATACCTCGACTCTTATAATTCACCCCTCCACTTT	CASSPCLYLDSYNSPLHF
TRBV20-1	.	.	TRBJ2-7	TGCAGTGCTAGAGATCCCGGCAGCTCCTACGAGCAGTACTTC	CSARDPGSSYEQYF
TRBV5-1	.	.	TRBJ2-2	TGCGCCAGCAGCGCGAGCGGGCCGAACACCAGGGAGATGTTTTTT	CASSASGPNTREMFF
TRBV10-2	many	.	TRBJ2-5	TGCGCCAGCAGTGTAGGCAGGGCCCTCAAAGAGACCCAGTACTTC	CASSVGRALKETQYF
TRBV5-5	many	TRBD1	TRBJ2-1	TGTGCCAGCAGCATTGCAGGGGGTCTATCCAATGAGCAGTTCTTC	CASSIAGGLSNEQFF
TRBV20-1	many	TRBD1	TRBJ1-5	TGCAGTGCCAGACGACAGGGAGGCAATCAGCCCCAGCATTTT	CSARRQGGNQPQHF
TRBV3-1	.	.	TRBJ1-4	TGTGCCAGCAGCCGTACAACTAATGAAAAACTGTTTTTT	CASSRTTNEKLFF
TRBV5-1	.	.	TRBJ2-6	TGCGCCAGCAGCTTGGGCCCTGGCATGTCTGGTGCCAACGTCCTGACTTTC	CASSLGPGMSGANVLTF
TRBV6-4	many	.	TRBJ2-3	TGTGCCAGCAGTGCCACCGGGGGCACAGATACGCAGTATTTT	CASSATGGTDTQYF
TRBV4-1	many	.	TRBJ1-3	TGCGCCAGCAGCCAGGTACAGGGACTCTCTGGAAACACCATATATTTT	CASSQVQGLSGNTIYF
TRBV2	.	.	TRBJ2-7	TGTGCCAGCAGTGATCCATCCGGGACTCATTACTACGAGCAGTACTTC	CASSDPSGTHYYEQYF
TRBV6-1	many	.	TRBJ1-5	TGTGCCAGCAGTCCCCGGCCGGGGCCCCAGCATTTT	CASSPRPGPQHF
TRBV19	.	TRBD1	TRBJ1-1	TGTGCCAGCAGAAAGACAGGGAGTGAAGCTTTCTTT	CASRKTGSEAFF
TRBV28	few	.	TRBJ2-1	TGTGCCAGCAGTTCTACAACACACGCCCCCTACAATGAGCAGTTCTTC	CASSSTTHAPYNEQFF
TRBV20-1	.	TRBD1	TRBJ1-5	TGCAGTGCTAGAGATGGGGACAGGGGCCTTTATAGCAATCAGCCCCAGCATTTT	CSARDGDRGLYSNQPQHF
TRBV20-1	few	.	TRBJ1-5	TGCAGTGCTTTTGCCGCTCCAGGGGAAGTTCAGCCCCAGCATTTT	CSAFAAPGEVQPQHF
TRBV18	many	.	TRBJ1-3	TGTGCCAGCTTGTACCAGCGCGGAAACACCATATATTTT	CASLYQRGNTIYF
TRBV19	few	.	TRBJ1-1	TGTGCCAGTAGTATAGATGAGATGAACACTGAAGCTTTCTTT	CASSIDEMNTEAFF
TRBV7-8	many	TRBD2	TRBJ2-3	TGTGCCAGCAACTTAAGGCGGCGGGAGAAGGCAGATACGCAGTATTTT	CASNLRRREKADTQYF
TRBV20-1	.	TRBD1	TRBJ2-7	TGCAGTGCTAGTAGGACAGGGGAATTTCACGAGCAGTACTTC	CSASRTGEFHEQYF
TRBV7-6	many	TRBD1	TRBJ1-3	TGTGCCAGCAGCGCGGACAGGCTCTCTGGAAACACCATATATTTT	CASSADRLSGNTIYF
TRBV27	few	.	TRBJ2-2	TGTGCCAGCAGTTTACAGGGTTACACCGGGGAGCTGTTTTTT	CASSLQGYTGELFF
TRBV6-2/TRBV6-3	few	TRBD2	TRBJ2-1	TGTGCCAGCAAAGGGACTAGGGAGTTCGATGAGCAGTTCTTC	CASKGTREFDEQFF
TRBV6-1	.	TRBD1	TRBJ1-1	TGTGCCAGCAGAGGACAGGGGGCGGGGGACACTGAAGCTTTCTTT	CASRGQGAGDTEAFF
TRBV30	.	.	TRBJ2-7	TGTGCCTGGAGTTTTCAGGGGACGTATCGGCGGGAGAGAGGCGAGCAGTACTTC	CAWSFQGTYRRERGEQYF
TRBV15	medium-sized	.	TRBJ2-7	TGTGCCACCAGCAGAGATATGGGCGGAGCCTACGAGCAGTACTTC	CATSRDMGGAYEQYF
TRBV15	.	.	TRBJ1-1	TGTGCCACCAGCACCCAGGGTATGGACACTGAAGCTTTCTTT	CATSTQGMDTEAFF
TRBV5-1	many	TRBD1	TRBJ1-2	TGCGCCAGCAGCCTCACGTCGACAGGGGAGGATGGCTACACCTTC	CASSLTSTGEDGYTF
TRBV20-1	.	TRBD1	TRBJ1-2	TGCAGTGCTAGAGATACGCGGAGGGGGCTATGGGATGGCTACACCTTC	CSARDTRRGLWDGYTF
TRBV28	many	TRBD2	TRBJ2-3	TGTGCCAGCAGTTTATATAGCGGGGGTATCAAAGATACGCAGTATTTT	CASSLYSGGIKDTQYF
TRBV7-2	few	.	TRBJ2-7	TGTGCCAGCAGCTCGGACTTAACCTACGAGCAGTACTTC	CASSSDLTYEQYF
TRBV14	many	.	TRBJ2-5	TGTGCCAGCAGCCCACTACAGGGACCCAAAGAGACCCAGTACTTC	CASSPLQGPKETQYF
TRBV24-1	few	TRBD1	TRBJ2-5	TGTGCCACCAGTGATCCCCCGGGACAGGGCATAGAGACCCAGTACTTC	CATSDPPGQGIETQYF
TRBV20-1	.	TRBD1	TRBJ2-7	TGCAGTGCTAGTCGTTCCGACAGGGGCTACTACGAGCAGTACTTC	CSASRSDRGYYEQYF
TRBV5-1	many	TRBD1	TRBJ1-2	TGCGCCAGCAGCTCGACAGGGGATGGCTACACCTTC	CASSSTGDGYTF
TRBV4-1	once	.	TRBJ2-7	TGCGCCAGCAGCCAGGGGGAGCAATACGAGCAGTACTTC	CASSQGEQYEQYF
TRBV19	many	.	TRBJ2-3	TGTGCCAGTAGTAGGTCGGGGATGAGTGCAGATACGCAGTATTTT	CASSRSGMSADTQYF
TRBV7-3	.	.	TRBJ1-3	TGTGCCAGCAGCTCGGGGCCTAGAGACACCATATATTTT	CASSSGPRDTIYF
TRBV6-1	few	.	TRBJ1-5	TGTGCCAGCAGTCCTTGGCCCCCTGGGTATCAGCCCCAGCATTTT	CASSPWPPGYQPQHF
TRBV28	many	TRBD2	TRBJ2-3	TGTGCCAGCAGTGTCCCGGGACTAGCGGGGGCCTCCCCGCAGTATTTT	CASSVPGLAGASPQYF
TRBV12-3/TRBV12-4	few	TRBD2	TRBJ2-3	TGTGCCAGCAAAAGAACGAGCGGGGGTGCCGCAGATACGCATTATTTT	CASKRTSGGAADTHYF